The 12 T cell receptor beta chains below were found in one sample sequenced in a study of cytomegalovirus exposure and HLA in healthy donors. 13 Jbeta primers and 60 Vbeta primers were used for the PCR. The repertoire was sequenced with immunoSEQ multiplex PCR; TCRdb's copy has only in-frame clones and lacks some. Of about 130,000 clones listed, approximately 83% are singletons. Sequencing was performed on PBMCs. These receptors came from a man aged 35 to 55 in good health and CMV-seronegative.

The sample holds a few counts of this clone. The V call is TRBV2, the J call TRBJ1-3, with TRBD1 matching 9 bases. The CDR3 totals 16 residues. Germline CDR1 and CDR2: SNHLY and FYNNEI. The trim removed 4 bases at V and 2 bases at J, leaving 6 bases unmatched. CDR3 DNA sequence: TGTGCCAGCAGTGCCGGGACAGGGAGAACTGGAAACACCATATATTTT. It is translated as CASSAGTGRTGNTIYF.

For this clone: Other nucleotide sequences from this sample produce the same CDR3. The chain uses TRBV5-1 and TRBJ1-1; 11 positions agree with TRBD1. V dropped 3 bases and J dropped 4; count of bases not matched to a gene: 2. Germline V gives CDR1 SGHRS, CDR2 YFSETQ. This CDR3 has 14 residues. In DNA, the CDR3 is TGCGCCAGCAGCTCCGGGACAGGGGGCACTGAAGCTTTCTTT. This gives the protein CASSSGTGGTEAFF.

The chain links TRBV6-5 to TRBJ1-1; TRBD1 is a possible D gene (6 bases). This CDR3 has 14 amino acids. CDR1 is MNHEY and CDR2 is SVGAGI in the germline V gene. V lost 4 bases and J lost 4, with 13 bases in between. CDR3 DNA sequence: TGTGCCAGCAGTTTCCACAGGGCAGGCACTGAAGCTTTCTTT. Its protein product is CASSFHRAGTEAFF.

Comments on this clone: The same CDR3 arises from other DNA sequences in this sample as well. The CDR3 reads CASSWTSGSYEQYF. The DNA for the CDR3 is TGCGCCAGCAGTTGGACTAGCGGGTCCTACGAGCAGTACTTC. The V gene is TRBV5-1, the J gene TRBJ2-7; TRBD2 agrees at 11 bases. The germline V gene has CDR1 SGHRS and CDR2 YFSETQ. CDR3 length: 14 amino acids. The trim removed 5 bases at V and 1 base at J, leaving 2 bases unmatched. Full variable domain (outside the CDR3, taken from reference TRBV5-1 and TRBJ2-7): KAGVTQTPRYLIKTRGQQVTLSCSPISGHRSVSWYQQTPGQGLQFLFEYFSETQRNKGNFPGRFSGRQFSNSRSEMNVSTLELGDSALYLCASSWTSGSYEQYFGPGTRLTVT.

V gene TRBV4-2 combines with J gene TRBJ1-2; D not resolved. Germline V lookup: CDR1 LGHNA, CDR2 YNFKEQ. The V and J ends lost 1 base and 6 bases respectively, with 9 bases between them. The CDR3 spans 13 residues. The CDR3 region has the DNA TGTGCCAGCAGCCAAGGTTCCCTTAATGGCTACACCTTC. It codes for CASSQGSLNGYTF.

The genes are TRBV4-2 and TRBJ1-2; 9 bases fit TRBD1. There are 18 residues in the CDR3. CDR1 and CDR2 (germline): LGHNA, YNFKEQ. J gave up 2 bases and V 4 bases, and 14 bases lay outside the gene matches. Here the CDR3 DNA reads TGTGCCAGCAGCCCCGATGGGACAGGGAGCGATATCAACTATGGCTACACCTTC. Translated, it gives CASSPDGTGSDINYGYTF.

Regarding this clone: The sample contains more than one DNA sequence encoding this CDR3. This chain links TRBV6-4 with TRBJ1-1; D remains ambiguous. The CDR3 is 14 amino acids. The ends were cut back, 0 bases at V and 5 bases at J, with 10 bases in the middle. Germline CDR1 is MRHNA and CDR2 is SNTAGT. The CDR3 here is CASSDSGRTTEAFF. In DNA, the CDR3 is TGTGCCAGCAGTGACTCTGGGCGAACTACTGAAGCTTTCTTT.

The chain recombines TRBV29-1 with TRBJ1-2, with TRBD1 matching over 8 bases. Germline CDR1 reads SQVTM; CDR2 reads ANQGSEA. CDR3 size: 12 residues. V was pared by 5 bases and J by 3 bases, with 2 bases of the junction left unmatched. The CDR3: CSVSDRDYGYTF. The CDR3 bases are TGCAGCGTTTCGGACAGGGACTATGGCTACACCTTC.

The V and J genes are TRBV19 and TRBJ1-4; 8 bases map to TRBD1. The CDR3 consists of 12 residues. The V and J ends lost 6 bases and 8 bases, in that order; junction bases with no gene match: 2. From germline, CDR1 is LNHDA and CDR2 SQIVND (reference sequence). As DNA, the CDR3 is TGTGCCAGTAGGGACAGGGACGAAAAACTGTTTTTT. Its translation: CASRDRDEKLFF.

The rearrangement links TRBV19 to TRBJ2-5, with 9 bases lining up with TRBD1. Germline values: CDR1 LNHDA, CDR2 SQIVND (reference sequence). The CDR3 contains 15 residues. V lost 7 bases to trimming and J lost 1 base; unmatched junction nucleotides: 7. Here the CDR3 DNA reads TGTGCCAGTACCGTGACAGGGGGTCCCCAAGAGACCCAGTACTTC. Its protein product is CASTVTGGPQETQYF.

J is TRBJ1-2 and V is TRBV9; 7 positions agree with TRBD1. The V gene's germline CDR1 is SGDLS and CDR2 YYNGEE. CDR3 length equals 15 residues. The ends lost 3 bases at V and 3 bases at J; junction bases unmatched: 8. This CDR3 reads CASSAPRDSYYGYTF. The CDR3 DNA is TGTGCCAGCAGCGCGCCTCGGGACAGTTACTATGGCTACACCTTC.

V and J are TRBV6-5 and TRBJ1-2; 8 bases are shared with TRBD1. The CDR3 length is 14 residues. V shed 6 bases, J shed 4 bases, and the junction held 7 bases outside the gene matches. The germline V gene encodes CDR1 MNHEY and CDR2 SVGAGI. This CDR3 reads CASRRTGRLYGYTF. CDR3 nucleotides: TGTGCCAGCAGACGGACAGGGCGTCTCTATGGCTACACCTTC.